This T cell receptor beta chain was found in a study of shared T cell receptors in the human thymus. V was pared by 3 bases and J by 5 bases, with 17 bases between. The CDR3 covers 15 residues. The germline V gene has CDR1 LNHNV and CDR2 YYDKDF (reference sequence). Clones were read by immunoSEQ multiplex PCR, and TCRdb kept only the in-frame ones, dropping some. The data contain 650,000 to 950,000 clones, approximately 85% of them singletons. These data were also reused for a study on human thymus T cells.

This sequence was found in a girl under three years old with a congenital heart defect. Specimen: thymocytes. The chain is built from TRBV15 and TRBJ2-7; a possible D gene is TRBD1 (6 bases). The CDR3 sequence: CATSSHQDRINEQYF. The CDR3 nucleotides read TGTGCCACCAGCAGTCACCAAGACAGGATAAACGAGCAGTACTTC. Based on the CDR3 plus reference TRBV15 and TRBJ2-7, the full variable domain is DAMVIQNPRYQVTQFGKPVTLSCSQTLNHNVMYWYQQKSSQAPKLLFHYYDKDFNNEADTPDNFQSRRPNTSFCFLDIRSPGLGDTAMYLCATSSHQDRINEQYFGPGTRLTVT.